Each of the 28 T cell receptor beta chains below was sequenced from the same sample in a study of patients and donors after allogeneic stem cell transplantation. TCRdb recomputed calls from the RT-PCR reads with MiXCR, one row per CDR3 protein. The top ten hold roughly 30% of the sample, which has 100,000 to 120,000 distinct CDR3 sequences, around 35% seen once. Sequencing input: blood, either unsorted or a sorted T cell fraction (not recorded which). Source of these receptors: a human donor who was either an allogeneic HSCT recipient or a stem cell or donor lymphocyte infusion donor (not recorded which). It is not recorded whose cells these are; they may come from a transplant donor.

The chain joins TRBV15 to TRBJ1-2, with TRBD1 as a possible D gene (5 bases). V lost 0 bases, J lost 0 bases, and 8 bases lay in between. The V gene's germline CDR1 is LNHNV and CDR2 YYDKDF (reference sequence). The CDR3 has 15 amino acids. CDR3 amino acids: CATSRDWGTNYGYTF. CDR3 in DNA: TGTGCCACCAGCAGAGACTGGGGCACTAACTATGGCTACACCTTC. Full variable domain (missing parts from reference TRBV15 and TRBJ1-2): DAMVIQNPRYQVTQFGKPVTLSCSQTLNHNVMYWYQQKSSQAPKLLFHYYDKDFNNEADTPDNFQSRRPNTSFCFLDIRSPGLGDTAMYLCATSRDWGTNYGYTFGSGTRLTVV.

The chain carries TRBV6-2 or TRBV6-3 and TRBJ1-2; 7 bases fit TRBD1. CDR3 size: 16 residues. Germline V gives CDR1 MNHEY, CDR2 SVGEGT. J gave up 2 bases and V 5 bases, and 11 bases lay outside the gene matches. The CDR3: CASSRRTSTGNYGYTF. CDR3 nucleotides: TGTGCCAGCAGTCGTCGGACCTCGACAGGGAACTATGGCTACACCTTC.

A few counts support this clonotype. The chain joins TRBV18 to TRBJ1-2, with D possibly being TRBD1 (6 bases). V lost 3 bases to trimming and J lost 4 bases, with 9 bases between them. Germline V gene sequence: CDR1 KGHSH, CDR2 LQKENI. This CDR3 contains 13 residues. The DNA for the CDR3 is TGTGCCAGCTCACCGGACAGTTTCTATGGCTACACCTTC. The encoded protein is CASSPDSFYGYTF.

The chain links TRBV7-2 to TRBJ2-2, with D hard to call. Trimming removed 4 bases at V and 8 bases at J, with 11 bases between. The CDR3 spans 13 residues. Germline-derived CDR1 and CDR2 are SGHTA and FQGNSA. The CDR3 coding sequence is TGTGCCAGCAGCTCTAAGGCCGGGGGGGAGCTGTTTTTT. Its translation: CASSSKAGGELFF. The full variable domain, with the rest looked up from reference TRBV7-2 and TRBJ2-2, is GAGVSQSPSNKVTEKGKDVELRCDPISGHTALYWYRQSLGQGLEFLIYFQGNSAPDKSGLPSDRFSAERTGGSVSTLTIQRTQQEDSAVYLCASSSKAGGELFFGEGSRLTVL.

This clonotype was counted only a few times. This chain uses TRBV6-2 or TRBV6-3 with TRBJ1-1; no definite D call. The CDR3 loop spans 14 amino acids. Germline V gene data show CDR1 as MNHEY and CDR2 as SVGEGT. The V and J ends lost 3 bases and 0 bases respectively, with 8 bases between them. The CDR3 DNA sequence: TGTGCCAGCAGTTATGGAGGGCTGAACACTGAAGCTTTCTTT. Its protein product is CASSYGGLNTEAFF.

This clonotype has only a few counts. The CDR3 reads CSARDRLLSYEQYF. CDR3 sequence (DNA): TGCAGTGCTCGGGACAGGCTTCTCTCCTACGAGCAGTACTTC. J is TRBJ2-7 and V is TRBV20-1, with 8 bases aligning to TRBD1. Germline V CDR1 and CDR2: DFQATT, SNEGSKA (reference sequence). This CDR3 region has 14 residues. V lost 5 bases, J lost 0 bases, and 6 bases stayed unmatched.

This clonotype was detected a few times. CDR3 sequence reads: CSARDPRRHEQFF. Written as DNA, the CDR3 is TGCAGTGCTAGAGATCCTCGTCGGCATGAGCAGTTCTTC. The V call is TRBV20-1, the J call TRBJ2-1; D unclear. The V end lost 0 bases, the J end lost 8 bases, and 11 bases lay between the germline ends. Germline V lookup: CDR1 DFQATT, CDR2 SNEGSKA (reference sequence). This CDR3 is 13 amino acids long.

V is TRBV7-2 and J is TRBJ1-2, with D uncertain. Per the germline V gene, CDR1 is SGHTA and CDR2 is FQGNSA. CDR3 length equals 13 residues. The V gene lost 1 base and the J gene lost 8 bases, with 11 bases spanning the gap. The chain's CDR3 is CASSLGTGRGYTF. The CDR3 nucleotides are TGTGCCAGCAGCTTAGGGACGGGTCGGGGCTACACCTTC.

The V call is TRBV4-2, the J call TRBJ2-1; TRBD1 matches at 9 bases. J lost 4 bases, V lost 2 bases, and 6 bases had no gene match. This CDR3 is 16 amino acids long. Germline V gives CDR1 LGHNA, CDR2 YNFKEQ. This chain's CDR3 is CASSQKDRGPYNEQFF. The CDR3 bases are TGTGCCAGCAGCCAAAAGGACAGGGGACCTTACAATGAGCAGTTCTTC.

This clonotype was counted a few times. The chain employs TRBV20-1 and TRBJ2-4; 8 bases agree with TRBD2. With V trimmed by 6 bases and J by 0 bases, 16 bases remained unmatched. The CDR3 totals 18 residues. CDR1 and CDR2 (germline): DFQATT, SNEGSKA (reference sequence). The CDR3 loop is CSASGGSGNELAKNIQYF. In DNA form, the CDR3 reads TGCAGTGCCTCCGGTGGTAGCGGGAACGAACTAGCCAAAAACATTCAGTACTTC.

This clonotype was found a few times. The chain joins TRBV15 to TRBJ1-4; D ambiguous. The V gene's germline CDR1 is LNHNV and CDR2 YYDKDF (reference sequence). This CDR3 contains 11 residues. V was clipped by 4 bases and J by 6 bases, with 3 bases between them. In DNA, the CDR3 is TGTGCCACCAGCACGGATGAAAAACTGTTTTTT. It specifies CATSTDEKLFF.

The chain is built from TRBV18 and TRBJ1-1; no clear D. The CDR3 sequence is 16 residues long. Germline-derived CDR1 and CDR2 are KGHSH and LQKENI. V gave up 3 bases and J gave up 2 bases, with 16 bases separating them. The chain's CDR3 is CASSPGEEWLNTEAFF. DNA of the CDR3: TGTGCCAGCTCACCGGGAGAGGAATGGCTTAACACTGAAGCTTTCTTT.

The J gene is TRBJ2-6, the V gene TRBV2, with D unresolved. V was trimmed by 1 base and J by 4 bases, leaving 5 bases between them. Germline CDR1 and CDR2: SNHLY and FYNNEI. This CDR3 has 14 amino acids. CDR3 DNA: TGTGCCAGCAGTGAAGGGGTCGGGGCCAACGTCCTGACTTTC. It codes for CASSEGVGANVLTF. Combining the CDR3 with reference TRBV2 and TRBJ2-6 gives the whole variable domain EPEVTQTPSHQVTQMGQEVILRCVPISNHLYFYWYRQILGQKVEFLVSFYNNEISEKSEIFDDQFSVERPDGSNFTLKIRSTKLEDSAMYFCASSEGVGANVLTFGAGSRLTVL.

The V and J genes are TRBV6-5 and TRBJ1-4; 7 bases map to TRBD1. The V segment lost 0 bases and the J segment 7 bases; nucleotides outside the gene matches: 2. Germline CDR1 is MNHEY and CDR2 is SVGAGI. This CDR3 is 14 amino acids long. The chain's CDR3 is CASSYSAGGEKLFF. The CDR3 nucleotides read TGTGCCAGCAGTTACTCGGCAGGGGGTGAAAAACTGTTTTTT.

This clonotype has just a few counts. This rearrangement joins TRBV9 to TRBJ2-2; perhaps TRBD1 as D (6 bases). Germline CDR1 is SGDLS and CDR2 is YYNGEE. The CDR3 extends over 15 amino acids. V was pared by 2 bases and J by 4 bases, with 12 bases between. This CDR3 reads CASSVTTGFTGELFF. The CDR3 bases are TGTGCCAGCAGCGTCACTACAGGGTTCACCGGGGAGCTGTTTTTT.

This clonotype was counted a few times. In DNA form, the CDR3 reads TGTGCCAGCAGCGCAACAGGCAGCCTCTCTAACTATGGCTACACCTTC. Its protein product is CASSATGSLSNYGYTF. V gene TRBV9 combines with J gene TRBJ1-2; TRBD1 is a possible D gene (5 bases). The CDR3 length is 16 residues. The germline V gene encodes CDR1 SGDLS and CDR2 YYNGEE. V was cut by 3 bases and J by 0 bases, with 15 bases left in between.

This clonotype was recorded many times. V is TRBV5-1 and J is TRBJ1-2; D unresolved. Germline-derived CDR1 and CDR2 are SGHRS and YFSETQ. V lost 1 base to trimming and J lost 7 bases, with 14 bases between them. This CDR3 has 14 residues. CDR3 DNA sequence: TGCGCCAGCAGCTTGTATCCTCTCGAGGGTGGCTACACCTTC. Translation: CASSLYPLEGGYTF.

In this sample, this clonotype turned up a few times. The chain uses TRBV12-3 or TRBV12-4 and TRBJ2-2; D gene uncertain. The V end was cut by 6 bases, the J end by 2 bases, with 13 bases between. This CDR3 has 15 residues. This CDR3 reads CASSQSVGNTGELFF. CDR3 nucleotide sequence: TGTGCCAGCAGCCAGTCAGTCGGAAACACCGGGGAGCTGTTTTTT.

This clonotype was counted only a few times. The DNA of the CDR3 is TGCAGCGTTGCTCGAGGACTTGAAGCTTTCTTT. It codes for CSVARGLEAFF. V and J are TRBV29-1 and TRBJ1-1; D gene unclear. Trimming cost V 4 bases and J 7 bases, with 10 bases left between them. This CDR3 is 11 amino acids long. Looked up from germline, CDR1 is SQVTM and CDR2 is ANQGSEA.

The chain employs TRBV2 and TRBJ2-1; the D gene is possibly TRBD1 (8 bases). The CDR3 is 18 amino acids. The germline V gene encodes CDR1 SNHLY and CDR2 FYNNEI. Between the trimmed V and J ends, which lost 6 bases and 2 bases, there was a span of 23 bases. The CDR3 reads CASRRTGRREIAYNEQFF. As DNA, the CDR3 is TGTGCCAGCAGAAGGACAGGGCGGCGGGAGATTGCCTACAATGAGCAGTTCTTC.

Here the CDR3 reads CSAKQGSAGNTIYF. The CDR3, as DNA: TGCAGTGCAAAACAGGGGTCAGCTGGAAACACCATATATTTT. The chain couples TRBV20-1 to TRBJ1-3; 7 bases align to TRBD1. There are 14 residues in the CDR3. Germline values: CDR1 DFQATT, CDR2 SNEGSKA (reference sequence). The V segment lost 6 bases and the J segment 2 bases; nucleotides outside the gene matches: 7.

The CDR3 nucleotides are TGTGCCAGCAGTTTGGGAGGACTAGCGGGAGGGGGGACCTACAATGAGCAGTTCTTC. Translation: CASSLGGLAGGGTYNEQFF. The chain couples TRBV12-3 or TRBV12-4 to TRBJ2-1; 15 bases are shared with TRBD2. This CDR3 region has 19 residues. The V gene end was trimmed by 3 bases and the J gene end by 2 bases; junction bases not matched to a gene: 8.

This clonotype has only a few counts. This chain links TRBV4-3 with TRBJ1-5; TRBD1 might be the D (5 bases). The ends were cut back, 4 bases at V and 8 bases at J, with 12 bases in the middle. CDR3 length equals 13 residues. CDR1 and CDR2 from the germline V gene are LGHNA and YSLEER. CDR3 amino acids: CASSRGLREPQHF. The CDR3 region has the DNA TGCGCCAGCAGCCGGGGACTCAGGGAGCCCCAGCATTTT.

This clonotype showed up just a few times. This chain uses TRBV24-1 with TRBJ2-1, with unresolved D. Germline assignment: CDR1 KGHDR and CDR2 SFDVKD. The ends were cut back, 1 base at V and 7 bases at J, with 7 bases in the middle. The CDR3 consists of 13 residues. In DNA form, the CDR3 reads TGTGCCACCAGTGATTTTGTGGGTAATGAGCAGTTCTTC. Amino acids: CATSDFVGNEQFF.

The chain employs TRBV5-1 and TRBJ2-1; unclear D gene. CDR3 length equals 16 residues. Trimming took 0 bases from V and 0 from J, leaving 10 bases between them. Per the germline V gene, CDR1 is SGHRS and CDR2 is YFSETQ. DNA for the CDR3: TGCGCCAGCAGCTTGGCCTCCTGGATCTCCTACAATGAGCAGTTCTTC. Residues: CASSLASWISYNEQFF.

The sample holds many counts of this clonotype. CDR3 nucleotide sequence: TGTGCCACCAGCAGAGATAGTAATGAAAAACTGTTTTTT. The encoded protein is CATSRDSNEKLFF. The chain has TRBV15 and TRBJ1-4; D unclear. This CDR3 spans 13 amino acids. With 0 bases removed from V and 4 bases from J, the gap between germline ends came to 3 bases. CDR1 is LNHNV and CDR2 is YYDKDF in the germline V gene (reference sequence).

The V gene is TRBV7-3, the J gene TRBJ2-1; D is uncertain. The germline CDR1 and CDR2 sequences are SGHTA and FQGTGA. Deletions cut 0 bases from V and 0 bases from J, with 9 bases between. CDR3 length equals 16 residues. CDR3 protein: CASSLTWSSSYNEQFF. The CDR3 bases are TGTGCCAGCAGCTTAACGTGGTCGAGCTCCTACAATGAGCAGTTCTTC. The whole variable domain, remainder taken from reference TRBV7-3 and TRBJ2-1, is GAGVSQTPSNKVTEKGKYVELRCDPISGHTALYWYRQSLGQGPEFLIYFQGTGAADDSGLPNDRFFAVRPEGSVSTLKIQRTERGDSAVYLCASSLTWSSSYNEQFFGPGTRLTVL.

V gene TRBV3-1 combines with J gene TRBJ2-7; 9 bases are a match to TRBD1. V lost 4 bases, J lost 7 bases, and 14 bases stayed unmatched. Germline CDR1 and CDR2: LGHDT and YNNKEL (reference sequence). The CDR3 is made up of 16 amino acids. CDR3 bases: TGTGCCAGCAGCCCACTTTCCGGGACAGGGCGGATGGAGCAGTACTTC. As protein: CASSPLSGTGRMEQYF.